Below, 32 T cell receptor beta chains from the same sample are listed, as sequenced in a study of blood T cell repertoires in COVID-19. Only in-frame clones appear in the TCRdb table, and some are missing; sequencing was by immunoSEQ multiplex PCR. The sample lists about 220,000 clones, about four fifths occurring once. Input material: PBMCs or T cells enriched from blood (not recorded which). These receptors were collected from a woman aged 55-69 years who had recovered from COVID-19.

The rearrangement joins TRBV5-5 to TRBJ1-6; unclear D gene. Trimming left V 7 bases short and J 0 bases short, with 2 bases between. CDR3 length: 12 amino acids. From germline, CDR1 is SGHKS and CDR2 YYEKEE (reference sequence). CDR3 nucleotide sequence: TGTGCCAGCCGCTCCTATAATTCACCCCTCCACTTT. Protein product: CASRSYNSPLHF.

This chain connects TRBV4-3 to TRBJ2-3, with 7 bases lining up with TRBD1. CDR3 length: 16 amino acids. Losses at the gene ends were 3 bases for V and 0 bases for J; bases not matched to a gene: 6. The germline V gene encodes CDR1 LGHNA and CDR2 YSLEER. The CDR3, as DNA: TGCGCCAGCAGCCACGACCGGGACAGAAGCACAGATACGCAGTATTTT. This sequence encodes CASSHDRDRSTDTQYF.

This clone has just a few counts. The chain couples TRBV4-1 to TRBJ1-1; D may be TRBD1 (6 bases). V was clipped by 0 bases and J by 5 bases, with 16 bases between them. Germline V gene lookup returns CDR1 MGHRA and CDR2 YSYEKL. The CDR3 covers 16 residues. CDR3 amino acids: CASSQDNRGARTEAFF. CDR3 bases: TGCGCCAGCAGCCAAGATAACCGGGGGGCGCGGACTGAAGCTTTCTTT.

The chain carries TRBV7-9 and TRBJ1-5, with unresolved D. Trimming left V 5 bases short and J 5 bases short, with 7 bases between. The CDR3 loop spans 12 amino acids. Germline-derived CDR1 and CDR2 are SEHNR and FQNEAQ (reference sequence). CDR3 nucleotides: TGTGCCAGCAGCCAAAATGATCAGCCCCAGCATTTT. Its translation is CASSQNDQPQHF.

This chain connects TRBV5-6 to TRBJ1-2, with 7 bases matching TRBD1. The CDR3 consists of 13 residues. Germline V CDR1 and CDR2: SGHDT, YYEEEE. With V trimmed by 4 bases and J by 4 bases, 4 bases remained unmatched. In DNA, the CDR3 is TGTGCCAGCAGCCGGGGACAGATCTATGGCTACACCTTC. Protein: CASSRGQIYGYTF.

This sequence joins TRBV5-1 and TRBJ1-4; 7 nucleotides align to TRBD1. Germline CDR1 reads SGHRS; CDR2 reads YFSETQ. V trimming: 5 bases; J trimming: 7 bases; junction bases outside the gene matches: 11. The CDR3 spans 15 residues. CDR3 nucleotide sequence: TGCGCCAGCAGGGGGGGCAGACAGGGAGGTGAAAAACTGTTTTTT. Translated: CASRGGRQGGEKLFF.

This clone was picked up a small number of times. The V call is TRBV10-2, the J call TRBJ1-2; D gene unclear. V lost 8 bases to trimming and J lost 6 bases, with 7 bases between them. Germline assignment: CDR1 WSHSY and CDR2 SAAADI. The CDR3 sequence is 10 residues long. CDR3 loop: CASLGDGYTF. CDR3 coding DNA: TGCGCCAGCCTGGGCGATGGCTACACCTTC.

This chain connects TRBV29-1 to TRBJ2-1; TRBD1 matches 9 bases. The length of the CDR3 is 14 residues. V shed 4 bases, J shed 8 bases, and the junction held 9 bases outside the gene matches. Germline-derived CDR1 and CDR2 are SQVTM and ANQGSEA. Here the CDR3 DNA reads TGCAGCGTTGTTCTCGGGACAGGGAAGTATGAGCAGTTCTTC. It translates to CSVVLGTGKYEQFF.

This chain joins TRBV4-2 and TRBJ2-7; tentative D call: TRBD2 (5 bases). The CDR3 consists of 12 residues. Germline CDR1 and CDR2: LGHNA and YNFKEQ. Deletions cut 1 base from V and 7 bases from J, with 8 bases between. CDR3 DNA: TGTGCCAGCAGCCAAGGAACGGGGGAGCAGTACTTC. Its translation: CASSQGTGEQYF.

The genes are TRBV25-1 and TRBJ2-2, with 8 bases identical to TRBD2. V lost 5 bases and J lost 3; bases outside the gene matches: 11. Germline assignment: CDR1 MGHDK and CDR2 SYGVNS. CDR3 length: 17 amino acids. The CDR3 region has the DNA TGTGCCAGCAGTAGCCGAGCGGGGGCGACGTACACCGGGGAGCTGTTTTTT. This sequence encodes CASSSRAGATYTGELFF.

The chain combines TRBV9 with TRBJ1-1; D is ambiguous. The CDR3 totals 14 residues. Germline CDR1 reads SGDLS; CDR2 reads YYNGEE. The V and J ends lost 4 bases and 3 bases respectively, with 13 bases between them. The CDR3 region has the DNA TGTGCCAGCAGCCCAAACACCGTTGACACTGAAGCTTTCTTT. Its protein product is CASSPNTVDTEAFF.

This clone has just a few counts. This chain joins TRBV6-2 or TRBV6-3 and TRBJ2-3; 10 bases line up with TRBD2. J lost 0 bases, V lost 2 bases, and 2 bases had no gene match. The CDR3 consists of 16 residues. Looked up from germline, CDR1 is MNHEY and CDR2 is SVGEGT. The CDR3 loop reads CASSYGTSESTDTQYF. In DNA form, the CDR3 reads TGTGCCAGCAGTTACGGGACTAGCGAGAGCACAGATACGCAGTATTTT.

The chain joins TRBV21-1 to TRBJ1-4; the D call of TRBD1 is as the table states it, not checked on the DNA. TRBV21-1 is termed a pseudogene. This CDR3 region has 20 residues. CDR3 protein: CASITPRTGGVGKPNEKLFF. CDR3 nucleotides: TGTGCCAGCATCACTCCTCGGACAGGGGGCGTTGGGAAGCCTAATGAAAAACTGTTTTTT.

The V and J genes are TRBV6-4 and TRBJ2-3; D gene ambiguous. Germline V gives CDR1 MRHNA, CDR2 SNTAGT. CDR3 size: 14 residues. V lost 0 bases to trimming and J lost 0 bases, with 4 bases between them. Written as DNA, the CDR3 is TGTGCCAGCAGTGACTCCTATAGCACAGATACGCAGTATTTT. Encoded protein: CASSDSYSTDTQYF.

The chain joins TRBV6-2 or TRBV6-3 to TRBJ1-5, with D possibly TRBD1 on 5 matching bases. This CDR3 is 15 amino acids long. V lost 5 bases, J lost 5 bases, and 16 bases lay in between. Looked up from germline, CDR1 is MNHEY and CDR2 is SVGEGT. The CDR3 region is CASSQLQGVDQPQHF. The CDR3 nucleotides read TGTGCCAGCAGTCAGCTACAAGGGGTGGATCAGCCCCAGCATTTT.

This clone has a handful of counts. The chain joins TRBV5-7 to TRBJ1-5, with 11 bases fitting TRBD1. TRBV5-7 is an open reading frame, and its role is uncertain. CDR3 length: 16 amino acids. Trimming took 4 bases from V and 6 from J; bases not matched to a gene: 9. The CDR3 nucleotides are TGTGCCAGCAGCAACGGACAGGGGGCGTCGGGTCAGCCCCAGCATTTT. Residues: CASSNGQGASGQPQHF.

The rearrangement links TRBV15 to TRBJ2-1; TRBD2 matches at 7 bases. V trimming: 1 base; J trimming: 0 bases; junction bases outside the gene matches: 3. Germline assignment: CDR1 LNHNV and CDR2 YYDKDF (reference sequence). There are 16 residues in the CDR3. The DNA for the CDR3 is TGTGCCACCAGCAGAGTTTGGGGGGGCTCCTACAATGAGCAGTTCTTC. Protein product: CATSRVWGGSYNEQFF. The full variable domain, with the rest looked up from reference TRBV15 and TRBJ2-1, is DAMVIQNPRYQVTQFGKPVTLSCSQTLNHNVMYWYQQKSSQAPKLLFHYYDKDFNNEADTPDNFQSRRPNTSFCFLDIRSPGLGDTAMYLCATSRVWGGSYNEQFFGPGTRLTVL.

The chain is built from TRBV6-5 and TRBJ1-5; the D gene is possibly TRBD1 (5 bases). The CDR3 runs to 15 residues. The V end lost 2 bases, the J end lost 4 bases, and 12 bases lay between the germline ends. Germline CDR1 is MNHEY and CDR2 is SVGAGI. The CDR3 nucleotides are TGTGCCAGCAGTTACGGGCCGGGGGAGAATCAGCCCCAGCATTTT. Its protein product is CASSYGPGENQPQHF.

The chain carries TRBV13 and TRBJ1-1, with D possibly matching TRBD1 (5 bases). V dropped 4 bases and J dropped 6 bases, with 18 bases sitting between them. CDR1 PRHDT and CDR2 FYEKMQ come from the germline V gene (reference sequence). The CDR3 is made up of 15 amino acids. CDR3 bases: TGTGCCAGCAGCTCCCCCAGGGCTTTCGGCCCTGAAGCTTTCTTT. This encodes CASSSPRAFGPEAFF.

The rearrangement links TRBV7-6 to TRBJ2-1, with TRBD2 matching over 10 bases. This CDR3 spans 14 amino acids. V lost 3 bases and J lost 5; bases outside the gene matches: 1. The germline V gene has CDR1 SGHVS and CDR2 FNYEAQ. The CDR3 DNA follows: TGTGCCAGCAGCTTTAGCGGGGGGCACAATGAGCAGTTCTTC. Translating gives CASSFSGGHNEQFF. Supplemented by reference TRBV7-6 and TRBJ2-1, the full variable domain reads GAGVSQSPRYKVTKRGQDVALRCDPISGHVSLYWYRQALGQGPEFLTYFNYEAQQDKSGLPNDRFSAERPEGSISTLTIQRTEQRDSAMYRCASSFSGGHNEQFFGPGTRLTVL.

This chain links TRBV9 with TRBJ2-7; maybe TRBD2 (5 bases). Germline V CDR1 and CDR2: SGDLS, YYNGEE. This CDR3 is built from 14 residues. Trimming removed 4 bases at V and 0 bases at J, with 11 bases between. CDR3 amino acids: CASSPRGNSYEQYF. In nucleotides, the CDR3 is TGTGCCAGCAGCCCACGGGGAAACTCCTACGAGCAGTACTTC.

The CDR3 here is CASSSSGTASTDTQYF. The DNA for the CDR3 is TGTGCCAGCAGCTCTTCCGGGACAGCTAGCACAGATACGCAGTATTTT. This sequence joins TRBV5-4 and TRBJ2-3; 7 bases align to TRBD1. The junction had 7 bases not matched to a gene; V was cut back by 3 bases and J by 0 bases. Germline values: CDR1 SGHNT, CDR2 YYREEE (reference sequence). The CDR3 has 16 residues.

This chain joins TRBV29-1 and TRBJ1-1, with D perhaps TRBD1 (6 bases). CDR3 length: 14 amino acids. The germline V gene encodes CDR1 SQVTM and CDR2 ANQGSEA. V lost 5 bases, J lost 1 base, and 14 bases lay in between. The CDR3 nucleotides read TGCAGCGTTAAACAGGGCCACTCGAACACTGAAGCTTTCTTT. Amino acids: CSVKQGHSNTEAFF. The full variable domain, in which reference TRBV29-1 and TRBJ1-1 provide the parts outside the CDR3, is SAVISQKPSRDICQRGTSLTIQCQVDSQVTMMFWYRQQPGQSLTLIATANQGSEATYESGFVIDKFPISRPNLTFSTLTVSNMSPEDSSIYLCSVKQGHSNTEAFFGQGTRLTVV.

The rearrangement uses TRBV24-1 and TRBJ1-1, with 9 nucleotides matching TRBD1. There are 14 residues in the CDR3. V gave up 9 bases and J gave up 7 bases; unmatched junction bases: 11. The germline V gene has CDR1 KGHDR and CDR2 SFDVKD. The CDR3 region is CATWTGTGTVEAFF. CDR3 coding DNA: TGTGCCACCTGGACCGGGACAGGGACTGTTGAAGCTTTCTTT.

This clone was detected only a few times. This rearrangement joins TRBV3-1 (or the pseudogene TRBV3-2) to TRBJ1-4; D remains unclear. V gave up 4 bases and J gave up 14 bases, with 20 bases separating them. CDR1 LGHDT and CDR2 YNNKEL come from the germline V gene (reference sequence). The CDR3 extends over 14 amino acids. The CDR3 here is CASSPSTAGLPLFF. The CDR3 DNA sequence: TGTGCCAGCAGCCCCTCCACCGCAGGCCTACCCCTGTTTTTT.

This clone was observed a handful of times. The chain joins TRBV7-8 to TRBJ1-2; D gene uncertain. The CDR3 covers 14 residues. Germline V gives CDR1 SGHVS, CDR2 FQNEAQ. The V end lost 1 base, the J end lost 4 bases, and 10 bases lay between the germline ends. CDR3 protein: CASSLVRRVYGYTF. CDR3 in DNA: TGTGCCAGCAGCTTAGTTAGGCGGGTCTATGGCTACACCTTC. Together with reference TRBV7-8 and TRBJ1-2, the CDR3 gives the full variable domain: GAGVSQSPRYKVAKRGQDVALRCDPISGHVSLFWYQQALGQGPEFLTYFQNEAQLDKSGLPSDRFFAERPEGSVSTLKIQRTQQEDSAVYLCASSLVRRVYGYTFGSGTRLTVV.

The chain recombines TRBV6-5 with TRBJ2-1, with 7 bases identical to TRBD2. The CDR3 is 15 amino acids. Germline V gene lookup returns CDR1 MNHEY and CDR2 SVGAGI. V gave up 2 bases and J gave up 9 bases; unmatched junction bases: 10. This CDR3 is CASSYLGGGSIEQFF. CDR3 DNA: TGTGCCAGCAGTTACCTCGGGGGAGGGTCCATTGAGCAGTTCTTC.

The rearrangement uses TRBV9 and TRBJ1-3, with 8 bases lining up with TRBD1. CDR1 is SGDLS and CDR2 is YYNGEE in the germline V gene. The ends lost 5 bases at V and 6 bases at J; junction bases unmatched: 4. This CDR3 contains 13 residues. CDR3 DNA: TGTGCCAGCAGGGGACAGGTAGAAAACACCATATATTTT. Its translation: CASRGQVENTIYF.

This sequence joins TRBV19 and TRBJ2-1; 16 nucleotides line up with TRBD2. Germline V CDR1 and CDR2: LNHDA, SQIVND (reference sequence). Trimming took 5 bases from V and 4 from J; bases not matched to a gene: 14. This CDR3 has 20 residues. CDR3 residues: CASSSGLAGGLGRKYNEQFF. Written as DNA, the CDR3 is TGTGCCAGTAGTTCGGGACTAGCGGGAGGGCTCGGTCGAAAGTACAATGAGCAGTTCTTC. The complete variable domain, with remaining parts taken from reference TRBV19 and TRBJ2-1, reads DGGITQSPKYLFRKEGQNVTLSCEQNLNHDAMYWYRQDPGQGLRLIYYSQIVNDFQKGDIAEGYSVSREKKESFPLTVTSAQKNPTAFYLCASSSGLAGGLGRKYNEQFFGPGTRLTVL.

The genes are TRBV19 and TRBJ1-5; no firm D call. Per germline, CDR1 LNHDA and CDR2 SQIVND (reference sequence). Trimming took 3 bases from V and 3 from J, leaving 9 bases between them. There are 14 residues in the CDR3. CDR3 nucleotide sequence: TGTGCCAGTAGTATCAGGAGGTACAATCAGCCCCAGCATTTT. This gives the protein CASSIRRYNQPQHF.

V and J are TRBV10-3 and TRBJ1-2, with 7 bases matching TRBD1. Germline V CDR1 and CDR2: ENHRY, SYGVKD. The CDR3 loop spans 15 amino acids. V shed 6 bases, J shed 0 bases, and the junction held 7 bases outside the gene matches. The CDR3 region has the DNA TGTGCCATCAGCCGACAGGGTTTAGCTAACTATGGCTACACCTTC. Protein product: CAISRQGLANYGYTF.

The gene calls are TRBV29-1 and TRBJ1-2, with 12 bases aligning to TRBD1. The CDR3 extends over 14 amino acids. The J segment lost 8 bases and the V segment lost 6 bases, leaving 10 bases of the junction unmatched. CDR1 is SQVTM and CDR2 is ANQGSEA in the germline V gene. CDR3 nucleotides: TGCAGCGTGCTCCGGGACAGGGGGCCGGGAGGCTACACCTTC. The encoded protein is CSVLRDRGPGGYTF.